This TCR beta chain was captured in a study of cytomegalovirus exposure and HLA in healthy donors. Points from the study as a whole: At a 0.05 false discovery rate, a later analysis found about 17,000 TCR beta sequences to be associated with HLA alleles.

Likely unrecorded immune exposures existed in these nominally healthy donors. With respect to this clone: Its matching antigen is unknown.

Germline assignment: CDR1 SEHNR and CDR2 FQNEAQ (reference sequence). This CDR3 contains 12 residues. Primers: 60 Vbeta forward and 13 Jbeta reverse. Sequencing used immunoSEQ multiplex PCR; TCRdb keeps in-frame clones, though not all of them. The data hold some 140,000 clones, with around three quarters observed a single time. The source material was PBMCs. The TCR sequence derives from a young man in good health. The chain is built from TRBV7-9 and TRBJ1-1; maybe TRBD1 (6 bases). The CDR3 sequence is CSVDGGADEAFF. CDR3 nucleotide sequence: TGTTCCGTCGATGGGGGCGCCGATGAAGCTTTCTTT. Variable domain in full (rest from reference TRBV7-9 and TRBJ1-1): DTGVSQNPRHKITKRGQNVTFRCDPISEHNRLYWYRQTLGQGPEFLTYFQNEAQLEKSRLLSDRFSAERPKGSFSTLEIQRTEQGDSAMYLCSVDGGADEAFFGQGTRLTVV.